The present TCR beta chain was sequenced within a study of T-cell reconstitution after alpha-beta-depleted transplantation in children. Findings and caveats of the study: Reports say that about two months after transplant, the alpha-beta T cells came out of several hundred graft clones that had expanded. The high TCRbeta diversity at day 60 in some patients came from surviving recipient T cells and thymic progenitors. The main origin of T-cell counts and diversity one year after transplant was newly produced T cells.

CDR1 is KGHDR, CDR2 SFDVKD, per germline. V shed 1 base and J shed 4 bases, with 3 bases lying between them. The CDR3 extends over 12 amino acids. This clonotype was seen at least ten times. The antigen is undetermined. A TCRbeta library incorporating unique molecular identifiers was prepared. TCRdb reprocessed the PCR reads via MiXCR and lists one record per CDR3 protein. The table has 600,000 or so distinct CDR3 sequences, about 21% seen once. The chain couples TRBV24-1 to TRBJ2-5; D unclear. The material sequenced was PBMCs, mostly from graft donor cells, taken 360 days after TCRalphabeta/CD19-depleted stem cell transplant. The TCR sequence derives from a boy in the first two years of life who had a stem cell transplant for acute myeloid leukemia, so the T cells may come from the graft donor. The CDR3 loop reads CATSDLGETQYF. The CDR3 DNA sequence: TGTGCCACCAGTGATTTAGGAGAGACCCAGTACTTC.